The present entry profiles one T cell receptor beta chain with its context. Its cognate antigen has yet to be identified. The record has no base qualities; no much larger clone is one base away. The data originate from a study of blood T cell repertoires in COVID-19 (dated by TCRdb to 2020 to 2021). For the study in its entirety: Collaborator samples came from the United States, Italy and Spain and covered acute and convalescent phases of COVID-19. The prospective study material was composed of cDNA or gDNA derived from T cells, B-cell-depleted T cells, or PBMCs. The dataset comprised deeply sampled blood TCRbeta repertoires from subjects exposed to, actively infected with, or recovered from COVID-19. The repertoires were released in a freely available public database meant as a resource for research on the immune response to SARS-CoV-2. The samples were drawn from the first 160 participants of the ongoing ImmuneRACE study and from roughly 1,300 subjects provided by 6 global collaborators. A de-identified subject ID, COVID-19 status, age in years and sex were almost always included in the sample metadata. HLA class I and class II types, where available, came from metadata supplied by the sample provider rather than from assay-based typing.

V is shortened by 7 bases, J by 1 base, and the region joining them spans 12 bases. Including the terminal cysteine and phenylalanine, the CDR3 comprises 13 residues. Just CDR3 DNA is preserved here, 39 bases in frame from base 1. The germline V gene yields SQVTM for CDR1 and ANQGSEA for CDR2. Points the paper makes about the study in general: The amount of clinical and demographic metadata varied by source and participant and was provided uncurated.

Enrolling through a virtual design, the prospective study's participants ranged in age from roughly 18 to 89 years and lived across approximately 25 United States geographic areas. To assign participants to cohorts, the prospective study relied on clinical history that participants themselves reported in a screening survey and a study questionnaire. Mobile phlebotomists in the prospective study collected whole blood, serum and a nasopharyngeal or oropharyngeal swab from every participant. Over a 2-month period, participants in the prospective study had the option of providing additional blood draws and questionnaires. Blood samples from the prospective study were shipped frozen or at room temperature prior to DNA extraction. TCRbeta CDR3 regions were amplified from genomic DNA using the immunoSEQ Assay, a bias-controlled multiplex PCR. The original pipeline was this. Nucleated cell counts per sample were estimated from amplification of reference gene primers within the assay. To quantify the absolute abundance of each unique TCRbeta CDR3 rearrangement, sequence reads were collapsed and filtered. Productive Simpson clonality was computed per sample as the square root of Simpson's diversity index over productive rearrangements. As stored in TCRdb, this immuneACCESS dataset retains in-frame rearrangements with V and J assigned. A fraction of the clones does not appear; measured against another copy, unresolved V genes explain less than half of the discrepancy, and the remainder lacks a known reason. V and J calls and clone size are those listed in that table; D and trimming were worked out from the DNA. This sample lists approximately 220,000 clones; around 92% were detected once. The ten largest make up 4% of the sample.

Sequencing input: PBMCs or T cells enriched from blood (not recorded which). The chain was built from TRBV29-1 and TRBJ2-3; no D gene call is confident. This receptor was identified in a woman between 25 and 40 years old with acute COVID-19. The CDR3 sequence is CSAFSIGTDTQYF. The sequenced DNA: TGCAGCGCCTTTAGCATTGGCACAGATACGCAGTATTTT.